The present T cell receptor beta chain was sequenced within a study of T-cell reconstitution after alpha-beta-depleted transplantation in children. Study findings and constraints: Once a year had passed after transplant, T-cell counts and diversity came mostly from newly produced T cells. The origin of alpha-beta T cells about two months after transplant was reportedly several hundred expanded graft clones. Some patients' high day-60 TCRbeta diversity was traced to surviving recipient T cells and thymic progenitors.

The CDR3 runs to 18 residues. Germline V gene sequence: CDR1 ENHRY, CDR2 SYGVKD. The trim removed 0 bases at V and 4 bases at J, leaving 12 bases unmatched. As concerns this clonotype: The antigen remains undetermined.

For TCRbeta, the library was prepared with unique molecular identifiers. TCRdb used MiXCR to reprocess the PCR reads, holding one entry per CDR3 protein. The table has 530,000 or so distinct CDR3 sequences, roughly a quarter seen once. The source is a boy younger than two with Wiskott-Aldrich syndrome, due to receive a stem cell transplant. Material: PBMCs, obtained before TCRalphabeta/CD19-depleted stem cell transplant. The rearrangement joins TRBV10-3 to TRBJ1-5, with 7 bases lining up with TRBD1. CDR3 nucleotides: TGTGCCATCAGTGAGTCGTTAATCGGGACAGCCACGAATCAGCCCCAGCATTTT. This translates into CAISESLIGTATNQPQHF.